This T cell receptor (beta chain) was found in a study of a mutant IDH1 vaccine in newly diagnosed glioma. About the research overall: Patients under treatment included approximately 60% males and 37.5% females and had a mean age of around 40 years.

Time point meaning: week 35, safety follow-up. With topical imiquimod, each dose of the vaccine consisted of 300 ug of mutant IDH1 20-mer peptide. Each of the donors came in with new WHO grade 3 or 4 astrocytomas that were IDH1-mutant and ATRX-lost. As for this clone: Its antigen is unidentified.

Profiling relied on immunoSEQ multiplex PCR, and the TCRdb table lists in-frame clones only, not all of them. The table lists tens of thousands of clones, more than 75% of them singletons. The CDR3 extends over 12 amino acids. CDR1 SQVTM and CDR2 ANQGSEA come from the germline V gene. The V and J ends lost 2 bases and 1 base respectively, with 4 bases between them. This rearrangement joins TRBV29-1 to TRBJ2-3; D is uncertain. The receptor was isolated from a man aged 30 to 39 with glioma. The sequencing here drew on PBMCs, taken from a glioma patient whose treatment included an IDH1 peptide vaccine. The CDR3 DNA is TGCAGCGTTGAATCGGGCACAGATACGCAGTATTTT. Protein sequence: CSVESGTDTQYF.